This T cell receptor (beta chain) was identified during a study of response to subunit inactivated influenza vaccine (dated by TCRdb to 2016 to 2018). Context from the whole study: Deep quantitative profiling of the T cell receptor repertoire was used in the study to follow responses to a trivalent subunit inactivated influenza vaccine. Study-wide conclusions, independent of this receptor: It was suggested by the authors that each seasonal influenza vaccination may recruit only a limited number of new T cells.

The receptor library was made with RT-PCR. The data were produced on an Illumina HiSeq 2500. The public reads were reanalyzed by TCRdb: fastp trimming at Q25, MiXCR alignment, in-frame beta chains only. Rows are combined by CDR3 protein, so each entry shows the most common genes and DNA. In this sample the table shows roughly 700,000 distinct CDR3 sequences, 15% to 18% of which occur a single time. The ten largest account for 11% of the sample. The sample holds many counts of this clonotype. Its specific antigen is unknown. There are no base qualities to consult, and no much larger clone falls within one base. V is cut by 2 bases and J by 2 bases, and the space between the germline ends is 6 bases. The CDR3, from cysteine to phenylalanine, totals 13 residues. This entry keeps only the CDR3 DNA: 39 bases, framed from base 1. Via the germline V gene, CDR1 is MGHDK and CDR2 SYGVNS.

The rearranged chain carries TRBV25-1 and TRBJ1-2; no confident D gene assignment can be made. The clonotype originates from a man aged 45-60 years who received an inactivated influenza vaccine. Donor details come from another sample of the same person, matched by shared clones. The sequenced sample was PBMCs from blood, obtained roughly 13 days after vaccination. In nucleotide form, the sequence is TGTGCCAGCAGTGAACCGGGGAACTATGGCTACACCTTC. Translated, this is CASSEPGNYGYTF.